What follows are 24 T cell receptor beta chains derived from one specimen sequenced in a study of shared clonotypes between healthy human individuals. Data came from immunoSEQ multiplex PCR; TCRdb stores just in-frame clones and leaves some out. The data contain around 2.3 million clones, almost 96% of them seen just once; the ten biggest clones take up roughly 0.13%. The sequenced sample consisted of naive CD4+ T cells sorted from blood. Subset specified: CD45RA+ positively selected. The receptor set was obtained from a man aged 18 to 29 in good health.

For this clone: The identical CDR3 is also encoded by other nucleotide sequences in the sample. V gene TRBV5-1 combines with J gene TRBJ2-2; 7 positions agree with TRBD1. V was pared by 4 bases and J by 0 bases, with 3 bases of the junction left unmatched. Per the germline V gene, CDR1 is SGHRS and CDR2 is YFSETQ. The CDR3 sequence is 15 residues long. The CDR3 here is CASSPGQANTGELFF. CDR3 bases: TGCGCCAGCAGCCCCGGACAGGCGAACACCGGGGAGCTGTTTTTT.

V usage is TRBV18 and J usage is TRBJ2-1; perhaps TRBD2 as D (6 bases). Between the trimmed V and J ends, which lost 3 bases and 2 bases, there was a span of 14 bases. This CDR3 spans 16 amino acids. The V gene's germline CDR1 is KGHSH and CDR2 LQKENI. CDR3 sequence: CASSPPVGGPYNEQFF. For the CDR3, the DNA is TGTGCCAGCTCACCCCCGGTCGGGGGACCCTACAATGAGCAGTTCTTC.

The chain uses TRBV19 and TRBJ2-2; 8 bases match TRBD2. The CDR3 has 16 residues. The V gene end was trimmed by 3 bases and the J gene end by 6 bases; junction bases not matched to a gene: 9. The germline CDR1 and CDR2 sequences are LNHDA and SQIVND (reference sequence). The CDR3 region has the DNA TGTGCCAGTAGTATCTCTTACGGGAGGGCCCCCGGGGAGCTGTTTTTT. It yields the protein CASSISYGRAPGELFF. Using reference TRBV19 and TRBJ2-2 for the parts outside the CDR3, the full variable domain is DGGITQSPKYLFRKEGQNVTLSCEQNLNHDAMYWYRQDPGQGLRLIYYSQIVNDFQKGDIAEGYSVSREKKESFPLTVTSAQKNPTAFYLCASSISYGRAPGELFFGEGSRLTVL.

The genes are TRBV19 and TRBJ2-1, with TRBD1 matching over 8 bases. The CDR3 runs to 14 residues. Germline V gives CDR1 LNHDA, CDR2 SQIVND (reference sequence). V trimming: 6 bases; J trimming: 5 bases; junction bases outside the gene matches: 6. CDR3 amino acids: CASSQTGDNNEQFF. The CDR3 region has the DNA TGTGCCAGTAGCCAGACAGGGGACAACAATGAGCAGTTCTTC.

J is TRBJ2-5 and V is TRBV5-4; 7 positions agree with TRBD2. The CDR3 runs 15 residues. Losses at the gene ends were 0 bases for V and 3 bases for J; bases not matched to a gene: 5. The germline gives CDR1 SGHNT, CDR2 YYREEE (reference sequence). The CDR3 protein is CASSLGWEGKETQYF. CDR3 nucleotide sequence: TGTGCCAGCAGCTTGGGGTGGGAGGGAAAAGAGACCCAGTACTTC.

This sequence joins TRBV2 and TRBJ2-7; D is possibly TRBD2 (7 bases). Germline values: CDR1 SNHLY, CDR2 FYNNEI. V was shortened by 8 bases and J by 4 bases, with 18 bases between the two germline ends. The CDR3 length is 14 residues. The CDR3 bases are TGTGCCAGCGGCAGTGGGGGGGCGCAGTACGAGCAGTACTTC. Amino acids: CASGSGGAQYEQYF.

The V call is TRBV7-6, the J call TRBJ2-3; the D is unclear. V gave up 3 bases and J gave up 3 bases, with 13 bases separating them. The length of the CDR3 is 15 residues. Germline values: CDR1 SGHVS, CDR2 FNYEAQ. CDR3 sequence (DNA): TGTGCCAGCAGCTTTTTAGGATTTTGGACAGATACGCAGTATTTT. This gives the protein CASSFLGFWTDTQYF.

The gene calls are TRBV7-2 and TRBJ1-1; perhaps TRBD1 as D (6 bases). CDR3 length equals 16 residues. V lost 4 bases and J 1 base, leaving 16 bases between the germline ends. In germline, CDR1 is SGHTA, CDR2 FQGNSA. CDR3 protein: CASSSSARGKNTEAFF. The CDR3 DNA follows: TGTGCCAGCAGCTCCTCTGCCAGGGGCAAGAACACTGAAGCTTTCTTT.

This rearrangement joins TRBV5-5 to TRBJ2-2; D is possibly TRBD1 or TRBD2 (5 bases each). Trimming took 1 base from V and 4 from J, leaving 14 bases between them. CDR3 length: 16 amino acids. Germline V gives CDR1 SGHKS, CDR2 YYEKEE (reference sequence). CDR3 residues: CASSLQGYGGTGELFF. CDR3 coding DNA: TGTGCCAGCAGCTTGCAAGGGTATGGGGGCACCGGGGAGCTGTTTTTT.

A remark on this clone: The sample contains more than one DNA sequence encoding this CDR3. The CDR3 region is CASSSGLAGEQFF. DNA of the CDR3: TGTGCCAGCAGCTCGGGACTAGCGGGAGAGCAGTTCTTC. This chain connects TRBV7-9 to TRBJ2-1; 13 bases map to TRBD2. The junction had 1 base not matched to a gene; V was cut back by 4 bases and J by 10 bases. The V gene's germline CDR1 is SEHNR and CDR2 FQNEAQ (reference sequence). The CDR3 is made up of 13 amino acids. Using reference TRBV7-9 and TRBJ2-1 for the parts outside the CDR3, the full variable domain is DTGVSQNPRHKITKRGQNVTFRCDPISEHNRLYWYRQTLGQGPEFLTYFQNEAQLEKSRLLSDRFSAERPKGSFSTLEIQRTEQGDSAMYLCASSSGLAGEQFFGPGTRLTVL.

This chain connects TRBV5-1 to TRBJ2-5; maybe TRBD1 (5 bases). The germline V gene has CDR1 SGHRS and CDR2 YFSETQ. Trimming pared 5 bases from V and 2 bases from J, leaving 16 bases between. CDR3 length: 15 amino acids. The CDR3 reads CASSLTAPGQETQYF. The CDR3, as DNA: TGCGCCAGCAGTCTAACAGCGCCAGGGCAAGAGACCCAGTACTTC.

The CDR3 sequence is CASTLDRDRAYNEQFF. The DNA of the CDR3 is TGTGCCAGCACCCTCGACCGGGACAGGGCCTACAATGAGCAGTTCTTC. The chain carries TRBV28 and TRBJ2-1; 9 bases agree with TRBD1. The CDR3 sequence is 16 residues long. CDR1 and CDR2 from the germline V gene are MDHEN and SYDVKM. Unmatched junction bases numbered 9, after V lost 7 bases and J lost 2 bases.

This clone has only one observation. V is TRBV7-9 and J is TRBJ1-5; weak D call: TRBD1 (6 bases). The CDR3 runs to 18 residues. The V end lost 3 bases, the J end lost 3 bases, and 21 bases lay between the germline ends. Germline CDR1 SEHNR, CDR2 FQNEAQ (reference sequence). CDR3 sequence reads: CASSLRTGTFDDNQPQHF. In DNA form, the CDR3 reads TGTGCCAGCAGCTTGCGAACAGGGACATTTGATGACAATCAGCCCCAGCATTTT.

CDR3 amino acids: CASSVGDAGGNTIYF. The CDR3 nucleotides are TGTGCCAGCAGCGTGGGGGACGCCGGTGGAAACACCATATATTTT. This chain joins TRBV9 and TRBJ1-3; D perhaps matches TRBD1 (5 bases). Germline CDR1 is SGDLS and CDR2 is YYNGEE. V was shortened by 2 bases and J by 3 bases, with 12 bases between the two germline ends. The CDR3 extends over 15 amino acids.

The V and J genes are TRBV29-1 and TRBJ2-7; 11 positions match TRBD1. CDR1 and CDR2 (germline): SQVTM, ANQGSEA. The V gene end was trimmed by 6 bases and the J gene end by 4 bases; junction bases not matched to a gene: 8. The CDR3 is 14 residues long. CDR3 sequence reads: CSVIRDRGGYEQYF. CDR3 bases: TGCAGCGTCATCCGGGACAGGGGGGGATACGAGCAGTACTTC.

The chain uses TRBV5-1 and TRBJ2-7; 7 bases are shared with TRBD2. This CDR3 has 15 amino acids. The germline V gene has CDR1 SGHRS and CDR2 YFSETQ. V gave up 6 bases and J gave up 2 bases; unmatched junction bases: 11. CDR3 in amino acids: CASTPVAGGTYEQYF. The CDR3 coding sequence is TGCGCCAGCACCCCGGTAGCGGGCGGGACCTACGAGCAGTACTTC.

The chain employs TRBV28 and TRBJ2-7, with D perhaps TRBD1 (6 bases). Looked up from germline, CDR1 is MDHEN and CDR2 is SYDVKM. There are 15 residues in the CDR3. V was trimmed by 1 base and J by 0 bases, leaving 10 bases between them. The CDR3 loop reads CASSLYRVSSYEQYF. The DNA of the CDR3 is TGTGCCAGCAGTTTATACAGGGTAAGCTCCTACGAGCAGTACTTC.

Points on this clone: The same CDR3 arises from other DNA sequences in this sample as well. This chain joins TRBV11-2 and TRBJ2-5; TRBD2 might be the D (6 bases). V dropped 1 base and J dropped 2 bases, with 8 bases sitting between them. This CDR3 has 14 residues. The germline V gene encodes CDR1 SGHAT and CDR2 FQNNGV. The CDR3: CASSLAGRQETQYF. The CDR3 DNA is TGTGCCAGCAGCTTAGCAGGGAGGCAAGAGACCCAGTACTTC.

The CDR3 nucleotides read TGTGCCATCAGTGGCTCGGACTATGGCTACACCTTC. This gives the protein CAISGSDYGYTF. V gene TRBV10-3 combines with J gene TRBJ1-2; D remains ambiguous. V lost 4 bases to trimming and J lost 3 bases, with 6 bases between them. The CDR3 length is 12 residues. From germline, CDR1 is ENHRY and CDR2 SYGVKD.

The V call is TRBV2, the J call TRBJ2-3; D is unresolved. The V gene's germline CDR1 is SNHLY and CDR2 FYNNEI. The V gene lost 3 bases and the J gene lost 0 bases, with 7 bases spanning the gap. The CDR3 consists of 14 residues. The CDR3 loop reads CASSDFASTDTQYF. The CDR3 region has the DNA TGTGCCAGCAGTGATTTTGCTAGCACAGATACGCAGTATTTT.

This clone was seen just once. In DNA form, the CDR3 reads TGCGCCAGCAGCTTTTTAGGAGGGGTCAATGAGCAGTTCTTC. Protein product: CASSFLGGVNEQFF. The J gene is TRBJ2-1, the V gene TRBV5-1; D perhaps matches TRBD2 (6 bases). V lost 2 bases to trimming and J lost 6 bases, with 12 bases between them. CDR3 length: 14 residues. The germline V gene encodes CDR1 SGHRS and CDR2 YFSETQ.

The rearrangement uses TRBV2 and TRBJ2-7, with TRBD2 as a possible D gene (6 bases). The CDR3 is made up of 14 amino acids. V was trimmed by 6 bases and J by 3 bases, leaving 15 bases between them. Looked up from germline, CDR1 is SNHLY and CDR2 is FYNNEI. CDR3 DNA: TGTGCCAGCAGCGTTGGACTAACAGGCTACGAGCAGTACTTC. It specifies CASSVGLTGYEQYF.

This chain joins TRBV11-2 and TRBJ2-1, with 8 bases aligning to TRBD2. After removal of 0 bases from V and 5 bases from J, the junction contained 3 bases not matched to a gene. Germline CDR1 reads SGHAT; CDR2 reads FQNNGV. There are 15 residues in the CDR3. CDR3 bases: TGTGCCAGCAGCTTAGACGGGGGGGGACACAATGAGCAGTTCTTC. It specifies CASSLDGGGHNEQFF.

The chain recombines TRBV7-6 with TRBJ1-2, with D perhaps TRBD1 (6 bases). V lost 5 bases and J 4 bases, leaving 14 bases between the germline ends. This CDR3 comprises 14 residues. Germline assignment: CDR1 SGHVS and CDR2 FNYEAQ. The CDR3 region is CASSPQTGSYGYTF. The CDR3 DNA reads TGTGCCAGCAGCCCCCAAACAGGGAGCTATGGCTACACCTTC.